This TCR beta chain derives from a study of T-cell reconstitution after alpha-beta-depleted transplantation in children. At least ten counts were recorded for this clonotype. In germline, CDR1 is MGHRA, CDR2 YSYEKL. This CDR3 has 15 residues. The V end was cut by 0 bases, the J end by 5 bases, with 13 bases between. The library targeted TCRbeta and was prepared with unique molecular identifiers. A single record per CDR3 protein comes from TCRdb applying MiXCR to the PCR reads. The repertoire includes more than 250,000 distinct CDR3 sequences, 9.9% of them detected once, and about a tenth sits in the top ten.

This receptor was taken from a human donor who donated a stem cell graft to a child with SCID. The specimen comprised PBMCs from the stem cell graft donor, sampled from the stem cell graft. The chain employs TRBV4-1 and TRBJ2-5, with D possibly being TRBD1 or TRBD2 (5 bases each). Here the CDR3 DNA reads TGCGCCAGCAGCCAAGATGGGGGTGGCTGGGAGACCCAGTACTTC. Its protein product is CASSQDGGGWETQYF.